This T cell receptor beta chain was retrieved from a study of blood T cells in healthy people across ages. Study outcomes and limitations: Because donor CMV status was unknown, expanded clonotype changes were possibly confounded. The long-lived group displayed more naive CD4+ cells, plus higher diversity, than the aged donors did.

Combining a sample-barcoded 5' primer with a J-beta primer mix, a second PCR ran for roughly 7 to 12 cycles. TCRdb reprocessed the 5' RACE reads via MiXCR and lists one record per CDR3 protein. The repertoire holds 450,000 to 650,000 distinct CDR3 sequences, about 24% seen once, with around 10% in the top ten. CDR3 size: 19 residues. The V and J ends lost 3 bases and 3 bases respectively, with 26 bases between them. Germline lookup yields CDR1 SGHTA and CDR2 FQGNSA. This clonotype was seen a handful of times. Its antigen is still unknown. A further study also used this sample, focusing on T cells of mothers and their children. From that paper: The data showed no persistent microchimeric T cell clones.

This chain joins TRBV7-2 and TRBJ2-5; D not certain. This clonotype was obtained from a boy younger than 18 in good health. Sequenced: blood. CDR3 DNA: TGTGCCAGCAGCTTGTGGGTCCTCTCCGTCGCCGCAAAAAAAGAGACCCAGTACTTC. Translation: CASSLWVLSVAAKKETQYF.